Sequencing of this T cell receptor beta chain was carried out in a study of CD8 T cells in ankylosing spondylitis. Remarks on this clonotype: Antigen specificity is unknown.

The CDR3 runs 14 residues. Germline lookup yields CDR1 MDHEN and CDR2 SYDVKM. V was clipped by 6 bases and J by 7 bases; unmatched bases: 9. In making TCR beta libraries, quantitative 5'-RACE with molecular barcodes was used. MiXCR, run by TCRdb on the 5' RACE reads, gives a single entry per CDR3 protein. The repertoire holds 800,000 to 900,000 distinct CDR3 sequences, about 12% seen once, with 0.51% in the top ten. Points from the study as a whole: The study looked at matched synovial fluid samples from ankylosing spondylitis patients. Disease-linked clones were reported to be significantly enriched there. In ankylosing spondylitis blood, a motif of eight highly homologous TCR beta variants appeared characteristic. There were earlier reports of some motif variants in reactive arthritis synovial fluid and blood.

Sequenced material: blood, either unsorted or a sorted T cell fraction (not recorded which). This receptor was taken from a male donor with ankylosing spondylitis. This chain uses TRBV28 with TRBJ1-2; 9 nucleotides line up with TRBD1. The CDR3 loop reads CASSQIHRGLGYTF. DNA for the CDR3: TGTGCCAGCAGCCAGATCCACAGGGGGCTTGGCTACACCTTC.